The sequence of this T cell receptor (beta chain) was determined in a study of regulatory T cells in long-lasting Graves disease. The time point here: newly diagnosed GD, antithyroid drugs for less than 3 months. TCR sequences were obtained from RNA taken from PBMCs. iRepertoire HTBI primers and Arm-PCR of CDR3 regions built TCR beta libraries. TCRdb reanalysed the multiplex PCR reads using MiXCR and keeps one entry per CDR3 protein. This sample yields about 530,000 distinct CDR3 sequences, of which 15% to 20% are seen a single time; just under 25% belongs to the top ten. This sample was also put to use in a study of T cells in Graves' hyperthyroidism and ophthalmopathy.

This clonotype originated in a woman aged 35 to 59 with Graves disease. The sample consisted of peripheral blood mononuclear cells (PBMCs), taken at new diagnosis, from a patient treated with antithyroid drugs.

The CDR3 DNA reads as TGTGCCAGCTCACCACCGGTACTAGGCTATGAGCAGTTCTTC. Translation: CASSPPVLGYEQFF. The rearrangement joins TRBV18 to TRBJ2-1; tentative D call: TRBD2 (5 bases). The CDR3 length is 14 residues. V was pared by 0 bases and J by 8 bases, with 11 bases between. CDR1 KGHSH and CDR2 LQKENI come from the germline V gene.